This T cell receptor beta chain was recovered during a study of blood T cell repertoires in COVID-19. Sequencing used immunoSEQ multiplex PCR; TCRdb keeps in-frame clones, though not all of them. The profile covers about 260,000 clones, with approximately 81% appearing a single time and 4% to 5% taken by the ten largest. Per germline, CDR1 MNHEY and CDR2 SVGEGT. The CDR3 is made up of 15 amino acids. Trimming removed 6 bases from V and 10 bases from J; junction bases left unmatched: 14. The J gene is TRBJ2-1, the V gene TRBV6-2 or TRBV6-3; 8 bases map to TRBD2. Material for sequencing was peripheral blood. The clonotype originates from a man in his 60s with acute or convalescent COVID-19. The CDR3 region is CASSRRVAGMGEQFF. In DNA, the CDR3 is TGTGCCAGCAGCCGCCGGGTAGCGGGAATGGGAGAGCAGTTCTTC.